There are a few counts of the clone carrying this T cell receptor (beta chain). Its antigen is still unknown. Gene and germline names: mouse. The table came from immunoSEQ multiplex PCR; TCRdb's copy has only in-frame clones and leaves some out. The sample includes some 4,000 clones, approximately 49% of them seen just once. Described time point: mouse harvest day 7 after allogeneic transplant. The graft held 10^6 splenic CD5+ T cells and 10^7 T-cell-depleted bone marrow cells. The data were obtained in a study of tissue T cells after allogeneic stem cell transplantation. Notes on the study in general: Which tissue TCRs were alloreactive or antigen-specific was not determined. Some clones might be persisting host cells.

The clonotype was recovered from a female BALB/c mouse given C57BL/6 T cells with graft-versus-host disease after an allogeneic hematopoietic cell transplant. The specimen was lymph node tissue.

CDR3 DNA, as far as it was read: TGTGCCAGCAGCCCCGGGACTGGGACCTATGAACAGTAC. This encodes CASSPGTGTYEQY. The entire CDR3 protein reads CASSPGTGTYEQYF. This chain connects TRBV19 to TRBJ2-7, with TRBD2 identical over 9 bases. The DNA ends 1 residue before the CDR3 does, and the rest of the CDR3 is filled in from the germline J gene. Germline V gene sequence: CDR1 FNHDT, CDR2 SITEND (reference sequence). This CDR3 is built from 14 residues. V lost 5 bases to trimming and J lost 2 bases; unmatched junction nucleotides: 5.